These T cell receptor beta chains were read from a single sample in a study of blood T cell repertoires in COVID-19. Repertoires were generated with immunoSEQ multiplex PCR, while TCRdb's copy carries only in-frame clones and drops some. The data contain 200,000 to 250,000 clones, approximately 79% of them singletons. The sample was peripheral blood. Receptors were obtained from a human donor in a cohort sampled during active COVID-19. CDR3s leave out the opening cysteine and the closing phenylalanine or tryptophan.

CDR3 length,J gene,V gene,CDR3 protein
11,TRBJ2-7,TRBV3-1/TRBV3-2,ASSQDRDFEQY
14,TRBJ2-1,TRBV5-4,ASSSQLAPKRGEQF
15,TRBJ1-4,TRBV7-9,ASSLLGAGGHNEKLF
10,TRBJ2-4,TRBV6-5,ASSPSVGIQY
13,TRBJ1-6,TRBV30,AWTQSQGLNSPLH
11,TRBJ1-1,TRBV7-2,ASTLTVNTEAF
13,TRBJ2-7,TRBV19,ASSIAGTGSYEQY
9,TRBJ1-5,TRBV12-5,ASGRDQPQH
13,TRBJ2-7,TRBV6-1,ASSELGGKAYEQY
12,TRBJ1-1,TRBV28,ASSPGRGRTEAF
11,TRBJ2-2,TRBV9,ASSVGVTGELF
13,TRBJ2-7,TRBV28,ASREPGTGYNEQY
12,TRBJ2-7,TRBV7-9,ASSLEAGGYEQY
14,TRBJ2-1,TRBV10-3,AISETSGRTYNEQF
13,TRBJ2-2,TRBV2,ASSGTGGSAGELF
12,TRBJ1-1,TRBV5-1,ASSVGAKNTEAF
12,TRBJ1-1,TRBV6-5,ASRYRGQGTEAF
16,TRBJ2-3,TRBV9,ASSVGGTGLASTDTQY
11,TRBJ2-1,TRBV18,ASSPEQYNEQF
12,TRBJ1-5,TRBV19,ATAREGGNQPQH
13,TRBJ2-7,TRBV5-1,ASSLVGGASYEQY
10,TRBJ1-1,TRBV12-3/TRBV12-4,ASTNVATEAF
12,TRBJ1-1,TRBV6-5,ASSFRTGDTEAF
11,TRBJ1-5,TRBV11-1,ASSLGQRQPQH
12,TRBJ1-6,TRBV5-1,ASRQGQGLSPLH
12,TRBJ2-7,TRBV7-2,ASSFPGTTYEQY
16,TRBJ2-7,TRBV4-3,ASSQDISSRRYAYEQY
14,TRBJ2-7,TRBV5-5,ASSLASGRIAGEQY
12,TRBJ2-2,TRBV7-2,ASSQGLEAGELF
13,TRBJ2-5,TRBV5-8,ASSHLTSGSETQY
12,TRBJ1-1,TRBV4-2,ASSQEMTNTEAF
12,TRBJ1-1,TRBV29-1,SVEGQGRKTEAF
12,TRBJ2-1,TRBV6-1,ASSEGTSGRRQF
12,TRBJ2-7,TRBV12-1,ASSAPPGNYEQY
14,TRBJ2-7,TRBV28,ASSHSLAGGAYEQY
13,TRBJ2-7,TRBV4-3,ASSPGPRGLGEQY
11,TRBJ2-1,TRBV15,ATSRVSMEGQF
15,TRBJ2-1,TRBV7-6,ASSLGGGSGLADEQF
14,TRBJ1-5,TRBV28,ASSSTTGMGNQPQH
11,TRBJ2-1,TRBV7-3,ASSPAPPNEQF
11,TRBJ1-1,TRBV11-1,ASSLAGRTEAF
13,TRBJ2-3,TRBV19,ASSPSGSSTDTQY
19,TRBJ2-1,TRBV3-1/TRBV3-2,ASSQIAPSGTPYCSYNEQF
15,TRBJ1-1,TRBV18,ASSLQGAPNKGAEAF
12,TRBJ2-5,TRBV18,ASSPKRQDPHQY
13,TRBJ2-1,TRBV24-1,ATSPKLAQYNEQF
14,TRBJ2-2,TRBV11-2,ASRGRGQGPTGELF
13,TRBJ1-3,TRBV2,ASRLQGTSGNTIY